The 7 T cell receptor beta chains presented below share a single source sample, sequenced in a study of blood T cell repertoires in COVID-19. This table comes from immunoSEQ multiplex PCR, and its TCRdb copy is limited to in-frame clones, with some not included. Among more than 95,000 clones listed, about four fifths were seen once. The sequenced sample consisted of peripheral blood. All receptors derive from a woman older than 75 with acute or convalescent COVID-19.

This clone occurred a few times. The rearrangement joins TRBV7-8 to TRBJ1-1; weak D call: TRBD1 (5 bases). Trimming left V 1 base short and J 5 bases short, with 14 bases between. The CDR3 spans 15 residues. Germline V gene sequence: CDR1 SGHVS, CDR2 FQNEAQ. The chain's CDR3 is CASSLEIRVGTEAFF. DNA of the CDR3: TGTGCCAGCAGCTTAGAGATCAGGGTTGGTACTGAAGCTTTCTTT.

This clone was seen once. The chain employs TRBV6-5 and TRBJ1-2; perhaps TRBD1 as D (5 bases). V dropped 6 bases and J dropped 8 bases, with 16 bases sitting between them. CDR3 length equals 13 residues. CDR1 and CDR2 (germline): MNHEY, SVGAGI. DNA of the CDR3: TGTGCCAGCAGCGTGGACATCCAGAGAGGCTACACCTTC. Translating gives CASSVDIQRGYTF.

This clone was picked up a small number of times. Different DNA sequences within this sample yield the same CDR3. V is TRBV5-1 and J is TRBJ2-1; 11 nucleotides agree with TRBD1. Trimming removed 4 bases from V and 4 bases from J; junction bases left unmatched: 4. CDR1 and CDR2 (germline): SGHRS, YFSETQ. The CDR3 is 15 residues long. This CDR3 reads CASSLGQGAYNEQFF. The CDR3 nucleotides are TGCGCCAGCAGCCTTGGACAGGGGGCTTACAATGAGCAGTTCTTC.

This sequence joins TRBV5-4 and TRBJ1-1, with TRBD1 as a possible D gene (5 bases). The CDR3 consists of 16 residues. The germline V and J ends were trimmed by 1 base and 5 bases, with 18 bases remaining between them. Germline values: CDR1 SGHNT, CDR2 YYREEE (reference sequence). CDR3 nucleotide sequence: TGTGCCAGCAGCTTGCCCTCGGGAGGGGCGGGGACTGAAGCTTTCTTT. Its protein is CASSLPSGGAGTEAFF.

The chain uses TRBV10-3 and TRBJ1-2; D is undetermined. There are 17 residues in the CDR3. CDR1 is ENHRY, CDR2 SYGVKD, per germline. Trimming cost V 4 bases and J 0 bases, with 18 bases left between them. As DNA, the CDR3 is TGTGCCATCAGTGCCCGAGAGGGCCCTATAGCTAACTATGGCTACACCTTC. Amino acids: CAISAREGPIANYGYTF.

CDR3 loop: CASSLEDWTRGANVLTF. The CDR3 DNA follows: TGTGCCAGCAGCCTAGAAGATTGGACAAGAGGGGCCAACGTCCTGACTTTC. The chain employs TRBV4-2 and TRBJ2-6; perhaps TRBD1 as D (5 bases). CDR3 size: 17 residues. The germline V gene encodes CDR1 LGHNA and CDR2 YNFKEQ. The V end lost 4 bases, the J end lost 4 bases, and 17 bases lay between the germline ends.

The chain recombines TRBV12-3 or TRBV12-4 with TRBJ2-5; the D is unclear. V shed 3 bases and J shed 1 base, with 3 bases lying between them. The CDR3 runs to 12 residues. The CDR3 DNA reads TGTGCCAGCAGTTTCTCCCAAGAGACCCAGTACTTC. Translated, it gives CASSFSQETQYF.